Each of the 10 T cell receptor beta chains below was sequenced from the same sample in a study of blood T cell repertoires in COVID-19. This table comes from immunoSEQ multiplex PCR, and its TCRdb copy is limited to in-frame clones, with some not included. This table has around 200,000 clones, more than 80% appearing once. What was sequenced was peripheral blood. The receptors originated from a human donor in a cohort sampled during active COVID-19.

The chain employs TRBV11-3 and TRBJ2-7; D possibly corresponds to TRBD2 (6 bases). There are 13 residues in the CDR3. With 1 base removed from V and 5 bases from J, the gap between germline ends came to 9 bases. CDR1 SGHNT and CDR2 YENEEA come from the germline V gene. This CDR3 is CASSLGEEDEQYF. In nucleotides, the CDR3 is TGTGCCAGCAGCTTAGGGGAGGAGGACGAGCAGTACTTC. Filled out from reference TRBV11-3 and TRBJ2-7, the complete variable domain reads EAGVVQSPRYKIIEKKQPVAFWCNPISGHNTLYWYLQNLGQGPELLIRYENEEAVDDSQLPKDRFSAERLKGVDSTLKIQPAELGDSAVYLCASSLGEEDEQYFGPGTRLTVT.

This sequence joins TRBV19 and TRBJ1-2; the match to TRBD1 covers 11 bases. The CDR3 runs to 16 residues. Per the germline V gene, CDR1 is LNHDA and CDR2 is SQIVND (reference sequence). V gave up 1 base and J gave up 5 bases; unmatched junction bases: 6. Here the CDR3 DNA reads TGTGCCAGTAGTATAGGAGGAGGACAGGGGGCGTATGGCTACACCTTC. Protein: CASSIGGGQGAYGYTF.

The chain employs TRBV5-1 and TRBJ2-7, with D possibly TRBD2 on 7 matching bases. The V end was cut by 0 bases, the J end by 2 bases, with 9 bases between. Germline lookup yields CDR1 SGHRS and CDR2 YFSETQ. The CDR3 spans 14 residues. This CDR3 reads CASSLAGGPYEQYF. CDR3 DNA: TGCGCCAGCAGCTTGGCCGGGGGGCCCTACGAGCAGTACTTC.

This chain links TRBV21-1 with TRBJ1-2; TRBD1, as called in the table, went unchecked against the DNA. TRBV21-1 is designated a pseudogene. The CDR3 loop spans 15 amino acids. CDR3 sequence (DNA): TGTGCCAGCAGCAAAGGGAGACAGTGTAACTATGGCTACACCTTC. Encoded protein: CASSKGRQCNYGYTF.

The chain carries TRBV6-2 or TRBV6-3 and TRBJ1-1; D possibly corresponds to TRBD1 (5 bases). V was shortened by 0 bases and J by 0 bases, with 5 bases between the two germline ends. The V gene's germline CDR1 is MNHEY and CDR2 SVGEGT. CDR3 length: 14 residues. The chain's CDR3 is CASSYSTVNTEAFF. The CDR3 bases are TGTGCCAGCAGTTACTCGACAGTGAACACTGAAGCTTTCTTT.

The chain recombines TRBV15 with TRBJ2-5, with 7 bases matching TRBD2. Germline V CDR1 and CDR2: LNHNV, YYDKDF (reference sequence). The ends lost 5 bases at V and 5 bases at J; junction bases unmatched: 14. CDR3 length equals 16 residues. In DNA, the CDR3 is TGTGCCACCAGCGGCGAAACAAGCGGGGCGGGGGAGACCCAGTACTTC. Its translation: CATSGETSGAGETQYF.

The chain carries TRBV2 and TRBJ2-7; D remains unclear. The germline CDR1 and CDR2 sequences are SNHLY and FYNNEI. The CDR3 totals 13 residues. The germline V and J ends were trimmed by 9 bases and 0 bases, with 12 bases remaining between them. The CDR3 DNA reads TGTGCCAGTGGAGCGAGGCTCTCCTACGAGCAGTACTTC. This translates into CASGARLSYEQYF.

The V and J genes are TRBV21-1 and TRBJ2-7; the D segment call TRBD2 is taken from the table without a DNA check. TRBV21-1 is reported as a pseudogene. The CDR3 has 14 amino acids. CDR3 residues: CASSIRQVNPGGYF. In nucleotides, the CDR3 is TGTGCCAGCAGCATCAGGCAGGTTAATCCCGGGGGGTACTTC.

The V and J genes are TRBV7-9 and TRBJ2-1, with 7 positions matching TRBD1. The CDR3 runs to 17 residues. CDR1 is SEHNR and CDR2 is FQNEAQ in the germline V gene (reference sequence). Trimming at V came to 3 bases and at J to 1 base, leaving 9 bases not matched to a gene. The CDR3 DNA reads as TGTGCCAGCAGCTTCAGGGTCACAGGGGAATCCTACAATGAGCAGTTCTTC. Protein product: CASSFRVTGESYNEQFF.

V is TRBV7-9 and J is TRBJ2-2; D might be TRBD2 (6 bases). The CDR3 contains 15 residues. V gave up 4 bases and J gave up 1 base, with 10 bases separating them. Germline CDR1 and CDR2: SEHNR and FQNEAQ (reference sequence). For the CDR3, the DNA is TGTGCCAGCAGCTCGGGACTCATGAACACCGGGGAGCTGTTTTTT. Encoded protein: CASSSGLMNTGELFF.